These 9 T cell receptor beta chains share one sample of origin, sequenced in a study of T cell responses to AZD1222 COVID-19 vaccine (TCRdb year 2021). What this sample's time point label stands for: baseline before first vaccination. Receptor amplification or capture employed the immunoSEQ multiplex PCR assay. TCRdb stores this immuneACCESS table with in-frame sequences only. Part of the clones is absent; in the studies checked, under half of the shortfall reflects unresolved V genes, and no reason is known for the rest. This sample comprises around 120,000 clones, over 80% of them detected only once. Around 14% of the sample belongs to the ten largest clones. Sequenced material: peripheral blood, taken on day 0 of AZD1222 vaccination. These receptor sequences come from an adult in good health.

The chain couples TRBV19 to TRBJ2-1; 10 bases match TRBD2. The V gene's germline CDR1 is LNHDA and CDR2 SQIVND (reference sequence). Germline trimming cut 4 bases from V and 4 bases from J; bases unmatched to any gene: 10. This CDR3 contains 17 residues. The CDR3 is CASSTYGLAAMYNEQFF. The CDR3 coding sequence is TGTGCCAGTAGTACCTACGGACTAGCGGCGATGTACAATGAGCAGTTCTTC.

V and J are TRBV7-9 and TRBJ2-1, with D hard to call. Trimming left V 4 bases short and J 0 bases short, with 16 bases between. Germline CDR1 is SEHNR and CDR2 is FQNEAQ (reference sequence). CDR3 length equals 17 residues. The CDR3 spells CASSSDVKESSYNEQFF. DNA of the CDR3: TGTGCCAGCAGCTCGGACGTAAAGGAGAGCTCCTACAATGAGCAGTTCTTC.

The chain carries TRBV11-2 and TRBJ2-1, with 12 nucleotides matching TRBD2. Germline values: CDR1 SGHAT, CDR2 FQNNGV. This CDR3 is 15 amino acids long. The ends lost 7 bases at V and 9 bases at J; junction bases unmatched: 10. The CDR3 region has the DNA TGTGCCAGCAACCCCGGACTAGCGGGGATTGGTGAGCAGTTCTTC. This sequence encodes CASNPGLAGIGEQFF.

The rearrangement uses TRBV14 and TRBJ1-2; D is ambiguous. CDR1 is SGHDN, CDR2 FVKESK, per germline. This CDR3 has 16 residues. Trimming pared 0 bases from V and 4 bases from J, leaving 15 bases between. The CDR3 region has the DNA TGTGCCAGCAGCCAAGAAGAGGACGGCGATTTCTATGGCTACACCTTC. It yields the protein CASSQEEDGDFYGYTF.

The chain recombines TRBV28 with TRBJ1-1; possible D gene TRBD1, 6 bases. Trimming removed 8 bases at V and 5 bases at J, with 18 bases between. This CDR3 is 14 amino acids long. Germline CDR1 and CDR2: MDHEN and SYDVKM. The DNA for the CDR3 is TGTGCCAGCTCAGTTTTCAGGGGTAAAACTGAAGCTTTCTTT. It is translated as CASSVFRGKTEAFF.

The chain combines TRBV29-1 with TRBJ1-3; no clear D gene. This CDR3 spans 12 amino acids. Deletions cut 2 bases from V and 2 bases from J, with 4 bases between. CDR1 and CDR2 from the germline V gene are SQVTM and ANQGSEA. The chain's CDR3 is CSVERAGNTIYF. CDR3 DNA: TGCAGCGTTGAAAGGGCTGGAAACACCATATATTTT.

This clone came up once. The chain couples TRBV28 to TRBJ1-4; D gene uncertain. With 1 base removed from V and 6 bases from J, the gap between germline ends came to 21 bases. Germline CDR1 and CDR2: MDHEN and SYDVKM. CDR3 length: 18 residues. The CDR3 region has the DNA TGTGCCAGCAGTTTATTCCCACCCTATCGGGCACGAGATGAAAAACTGTTTTTT. This translates into CASSLFPPYRARDEKLFF.

The V gene is TRBV5-6, the J gene TRBJ1-1; D is possibly TRBD1 (6 bases). Per germline, CDR1 SGHDT and CDR2 YYEEEE. The CDR3 runs 14 residues. With 5 bases removed from V and 2 bases from J, the gap between germline ends came to 13 bases. The CDR3 is CASSFPGENTEAFF. The CDR3, as DNA: TGTGCCAGCAGTTTCCCAGGGGAAAACACTGAAGCTTTCTTT.

This sequence joins TRBV24-1 and TRBJ2-1; possibly TRBD2 for D (5 bases). CDR1 KGHDR and CDR2 SFDVKD come from the germline V gene. Between the trimmed V and J ends, which lost 5 bases and 6 bases, there was a span of 13 bases. This CDR3 has 14 residues. Here the CDR3 reads CATSGTREGNEQFF. CDR3 coding DNA: TGTGCCACCAGTGGTACTAGAGAGGGCAATGAGCAGTTCTTC.